Following are 8 T cell receptor beta chains from one sample sequenced in a study of blood T cell repertoires in COVID-19. Sequencing was performed with immunoSEQ multiplex PCR; in TCRdb, only in-frame clones are kept and a portion is missing. The sample has about 440,000 clones, 90% seen once. Sequenced: PBMCs or T cells enriched from blood (not recorded which). All receptors come from a man between 18 and 35 years old who had recovered from COVID-19.

The chain couples TRBV7-9 to TRBJ2-7; 10 nucleotides align to TRBD2. There are 12 residues in the CDR3. CDR1 and CDR2 from the germline V gene are SEHNR and FQNEAQ (reference sequence). J lost 9 bases, V lost 4 bases, and 3 bases had no gene match. The CDR3 reads CASSSSGGAQYF. The CDR3 nucleotides are TGTGCCAGCAGCTCCAGCGGGGGGGCGCAGTACTTC. Based on the CDR3 plus reference TRBV7-9 and TRBJ2-7, the full variable domain is DTGVSQNPRHKITKRGQNVTFRCDPISEHNRLYWYRQTLGQGPEFLTYFQNEAQLEKSRLLSDRFSAERPKGSFSTLEIQRTEQGDSAMYLCASSSSGGAQYFGPGTRLTVT.

The J gene is TRBJ2-7, the V gene TRBV4-1; 10 bases are a match to TRBD1. CDR1 and CDR2 from the germline V gene are MGHRA and YSYEKL. V trimming: 0 bases; J trimming: 3 bases; junction bases outside the gene matches: 14. The CDR3 runs 19 residues. The CDR3 bases are TGCGCCAGCAGCCAAGATCCCAACGACCTCAGGACAGGGGGCTACGAGCAGTACTTC. Residues: CASSQDPNDLRTGGYEQYF.

The chain combines TRBV30 with TRBJ1-5; TRBD1 is a possible D gene (5 bases). V shed 0 bases and J shed 7 bases, with 10 bases lying between them. The length of the CDR3 is 13 residues. CDR1 and CDR2 (germline): GTSNPN, SVGIG (reference sequence). The CDR3 region has the DNA TGTGCCTGGAGTGTGCGGGGGAAACAGCCCCAGCATTTT. It codes for CAWSVRGKQPQHF. The complete variable domain, with remaining parts taken from reference TRBV30 and TRBJ1-5, reads SQTIHQWPATLVQPVGSPLSLECTVEGTSNPNLYWYRQAAGRGLQLLFYSVGIGQISSEVPQNLSASRPQDRQFILSSKKLLLSDSGFYLCAWSVRGKQPQHFGDGTRLSIL.

J is TRBJ1-2 and V is TRBV5-5; TRBD1 aligns across 9 bases. The CDR3 is 17 amino acids. Germline V CDR1 and CDR2: SGHKS, YYEKEE (reference sequence). V lost 2 bases and J lost 5; bases outside the gene matches: 13. The CDR3 reads CASSFQWPTGGGYGYTF. The CDR3 DNA reads TGTGCCAGCAGCTTCCAGTGGCCCACAGGGGGCGGGTATGGCTACACCTTC.

The chain links TRBV5-6 to TRBJ1-2; maybe TRBD1 (5 bases). CDR1 SGHDT and CDR2 YYEEEE come from the germline V gene. The CDR3 contains 17 residues. V dropped 1 base and J dropped 3 bases, with 19 bases sitting between them. CDR3 residues: CASSLRQDTPLYYGYTF. DNA of the CDR3: TGTGCCAGCAGCTTGCGGCAGGACACCCCCCTTTACTATGGCTACACCTTC.

This chain links TRBV5-8 with TRBJ2-1; maybe TRBD2 (5 bases). This CDR3 is 14 amino acids long. Germline lookup yields CDR1 SGHTS and CDR2 YDEGEE. Trimming stripped 6 bases from V and 2 bases from J, with 12 bases between. This chain's CDR3 is CASTAGPTYNEQFF. The CDR3 region has the DNA TGTGCCAGCACCGCGGGCCCCACCTACAATGAGCAGTTCTTC.

The rearrangement uses TRBV19 and TRBJ1-6, with TRBD1 identical over 7 bases. The CDR3 contains 16 residues. From germline, CDR1 is LNHDA and CDR2 SQIVND (reference sequence). With V trimmed by 4 bases and J by 7 bases, 10 bases remained unmatched. This CDR3 reads CASSRPRTGGNSPLHF. Written as DNA, the CDR3 is TGTGCCAGTAGTAGACCCCGGACAGGAGGAAATTCACCCCTCCACTTT.

V gene TRBV7-6 combines with J gene TRBJ2-7; D unclear. The CDR3 loop spans 15 amino acids. Germline V CDR1 and CDR2: SGHVS, FNYEAQ. Trimming cost V 3 bases and J 1 base, with 13 bases left between them. CDR3 DNA: TGTGCCAGCAGCTTGAGGAGCGTTGGGTCCTACGAGCAGTACTTC. Translating gives CASSLRSVGSYEQYF.